This TCR beta chain was recovered during a study of cytomegalovirus exposure and HLA in healthy donors. Findings of the study overall: The TCR clusters that emerged in the first cohort tended, a later analysis found, to co-occur in the approximately 110 validation repertoires. Cytomegalovirus-associated status was assigned to 164 TCR beta chains. Reportedly, cytomegalovirus status was diagnosed with high sensitivity and specificity. Rarity held for most TCR sequences, but there were some public TCRs that occurred in many donors.

Some clones are missing from TCRdb's copy, which holds only in-frame ones; the method was immunoSEQ multiplex PCR. Seen here are fewer than 200,000 clones, approximately 84% observed once, and the top ten hold roughly 2.8%. The sample holds many counts of this clone. Its target is unknown. What was sequenced was PBMCs. The TCR sequence derives from a woman aged 18-35 years in good health and CMV-seropositive.

Written as DNA, the CDR3 is TGTGCCAGCAGCTTATACCCCGGACTAGCTGGGCTGGAGACCCAGTACTTC. Protein product: CASSLYPGLAGLETQYF. The gene calls are TRBV7-2 and TRBJ2-5; 8 bases are a match to TRBD2. CDR3 length equals 17 residues. Germline CDR1 is SGHTA and CDR2 is FQGNSA. J lost 5 bases, V lost 2 bases, and 13 bases had no gene match.